The 6 T cell receptor beta chains in this list originate from one sample, sequenced in a study of blood T cell repertoires in COVID-19. Only in-frame clones appear in the TCRdb table, and some are missing; sequencing was by immunoSEQ multiplex PCR. The sample holds 55,000 to 75,000 clones, 89% seen once. Sequenced input: peripheral blood. The source is a man in his 60s with acute or convalescent COVID-19.

The V call is TRBV13, the J call TRBJ1-2; tentative D call: TRBD1 (5 bases). The germline V and J ends were trimmed by 0 bases and 4 bases, with 9 bases remaining between them. The CDR3 covers 14 residues. Germline V gives CDR1 PRHDT, CDR2 FYEKMQ (reference sequence). The CDR3: CASSLGTGTYGYTF. The DNA for the CDR3 is TGTGCCAGCAGCTTAGGCACAGGAACCTATGGCTACACCTTC.

This sequence joins TRBV5-6 and TRBJ2-3; D possibly corresponds to TRBD2 (6 bases). This CDR3 has 13 residues. Looked up from germline, CDR1 is SGHDT and CDR2 is YYEEEE. Trimming shortened V by 6 bases and J by 5 bases, and 13 bases separated the two germline ends. The chain's CDR3 is CASTSGGRDTQYF. The CDR3 bases are TGTGCCAGCACCTCTGGGGGGAGAGATACGCAGTATTTT.

This chain connects TRBV27 to TRBJ1-1, with D possibly matching TRBD1 (6 bases). Germline-derived CDR1 and CDR2 are MNHEY and SMNVEV (reference sequence). V was shortened by 2 bases and J by 4 bases, with 14 bases between the two germline ends. This CDR3 has 15 amino acids. The CDR3 is CASSLGRGGSTEAFF. CDR3 DNA: TGTGCCAGCAGTTTAGGGAGAGGGGGAAGCACTGAAGCTTTCTTT.

V and J are TRBV27 and TRBJ1-1; D remains unclear. V was trimmed by 2 bases and J by 1 base, leaving 14 bases between them. Per the germline V gene, CDR1 is MNHEY and CDR2 is SMNVEV (reference sequence). This CDR3 spans 16 amino acids. The CDR3 nucleotides read TGTGCCAGCAGTTTAGAGTGGAGTATCTGGAACACTGAAGCTTTCTTT. Protein sequence: CASSLEWSIWNTEAFF.

This chain connects TRBV9 to TRBJ1-6, with D unclear. Germline CDR1 reads SGDLS; CDR2 reads YYNGEE. The length of the CDR3 is 16 residues. V was clipped by 2 bases and J by 1 base, with 10 bases between them. The CDR3 bases are TGTGCCAGCAGCGTGGAAGAGGGTTCCTATAATTCACCCCTCCACTTT. The encoded protein is CASSVEEGSYNSPLHF.

In its sample, this clone was seen once. The CDR3 sequence is CASSTNRDSNQPQHF. DNA for the CDR3: TGTGCCAGCAGTACCAACAGGGATAGCAATCAGCCCCAGCATTTT. This chain uses TRBV6-5 with TRBJ1-5, with D perhaps TRBD1 (6 bases). V was clipped by 5 bases and J by 0 bases, with 11 bases between them. This CDR3 comprises 15 residues. Germline V lookup: CDR1 MNHEY, CDR2 SVGAGI.